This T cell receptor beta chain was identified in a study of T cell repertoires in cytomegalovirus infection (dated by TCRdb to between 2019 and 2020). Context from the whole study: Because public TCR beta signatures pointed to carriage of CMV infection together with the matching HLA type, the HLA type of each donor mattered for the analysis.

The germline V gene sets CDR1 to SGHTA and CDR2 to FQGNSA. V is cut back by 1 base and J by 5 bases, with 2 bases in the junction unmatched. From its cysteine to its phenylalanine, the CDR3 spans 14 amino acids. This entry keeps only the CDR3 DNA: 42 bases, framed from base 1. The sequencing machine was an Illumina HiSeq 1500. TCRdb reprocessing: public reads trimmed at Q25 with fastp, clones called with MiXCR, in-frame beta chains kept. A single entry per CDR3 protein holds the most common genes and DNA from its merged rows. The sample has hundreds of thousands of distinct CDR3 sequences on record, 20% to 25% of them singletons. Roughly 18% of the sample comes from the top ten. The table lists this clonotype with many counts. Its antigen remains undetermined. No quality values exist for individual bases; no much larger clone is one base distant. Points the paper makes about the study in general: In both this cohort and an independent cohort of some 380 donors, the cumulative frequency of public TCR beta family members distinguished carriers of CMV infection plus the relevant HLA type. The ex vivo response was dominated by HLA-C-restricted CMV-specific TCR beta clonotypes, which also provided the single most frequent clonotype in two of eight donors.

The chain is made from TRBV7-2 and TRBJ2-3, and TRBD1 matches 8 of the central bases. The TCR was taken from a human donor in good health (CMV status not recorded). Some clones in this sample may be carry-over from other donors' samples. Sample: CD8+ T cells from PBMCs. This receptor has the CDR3 CASSLGQGQDTQYF. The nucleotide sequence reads TGTGCCAGCAGCTTAGGACAGGGGCAAGATACGCAGTATTTT. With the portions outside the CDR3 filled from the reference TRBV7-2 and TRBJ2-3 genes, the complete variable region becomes GAGVSQSPSNKVTEKGKDVELRCDPISGHTALYWYRQSLGQGLEFLIYFQGNSAPDKSGLPSDRFSAERTGGSVSTLTIQRTQQEDSAVYLCASSLGQGQDTQYFGPGTRLTVL.